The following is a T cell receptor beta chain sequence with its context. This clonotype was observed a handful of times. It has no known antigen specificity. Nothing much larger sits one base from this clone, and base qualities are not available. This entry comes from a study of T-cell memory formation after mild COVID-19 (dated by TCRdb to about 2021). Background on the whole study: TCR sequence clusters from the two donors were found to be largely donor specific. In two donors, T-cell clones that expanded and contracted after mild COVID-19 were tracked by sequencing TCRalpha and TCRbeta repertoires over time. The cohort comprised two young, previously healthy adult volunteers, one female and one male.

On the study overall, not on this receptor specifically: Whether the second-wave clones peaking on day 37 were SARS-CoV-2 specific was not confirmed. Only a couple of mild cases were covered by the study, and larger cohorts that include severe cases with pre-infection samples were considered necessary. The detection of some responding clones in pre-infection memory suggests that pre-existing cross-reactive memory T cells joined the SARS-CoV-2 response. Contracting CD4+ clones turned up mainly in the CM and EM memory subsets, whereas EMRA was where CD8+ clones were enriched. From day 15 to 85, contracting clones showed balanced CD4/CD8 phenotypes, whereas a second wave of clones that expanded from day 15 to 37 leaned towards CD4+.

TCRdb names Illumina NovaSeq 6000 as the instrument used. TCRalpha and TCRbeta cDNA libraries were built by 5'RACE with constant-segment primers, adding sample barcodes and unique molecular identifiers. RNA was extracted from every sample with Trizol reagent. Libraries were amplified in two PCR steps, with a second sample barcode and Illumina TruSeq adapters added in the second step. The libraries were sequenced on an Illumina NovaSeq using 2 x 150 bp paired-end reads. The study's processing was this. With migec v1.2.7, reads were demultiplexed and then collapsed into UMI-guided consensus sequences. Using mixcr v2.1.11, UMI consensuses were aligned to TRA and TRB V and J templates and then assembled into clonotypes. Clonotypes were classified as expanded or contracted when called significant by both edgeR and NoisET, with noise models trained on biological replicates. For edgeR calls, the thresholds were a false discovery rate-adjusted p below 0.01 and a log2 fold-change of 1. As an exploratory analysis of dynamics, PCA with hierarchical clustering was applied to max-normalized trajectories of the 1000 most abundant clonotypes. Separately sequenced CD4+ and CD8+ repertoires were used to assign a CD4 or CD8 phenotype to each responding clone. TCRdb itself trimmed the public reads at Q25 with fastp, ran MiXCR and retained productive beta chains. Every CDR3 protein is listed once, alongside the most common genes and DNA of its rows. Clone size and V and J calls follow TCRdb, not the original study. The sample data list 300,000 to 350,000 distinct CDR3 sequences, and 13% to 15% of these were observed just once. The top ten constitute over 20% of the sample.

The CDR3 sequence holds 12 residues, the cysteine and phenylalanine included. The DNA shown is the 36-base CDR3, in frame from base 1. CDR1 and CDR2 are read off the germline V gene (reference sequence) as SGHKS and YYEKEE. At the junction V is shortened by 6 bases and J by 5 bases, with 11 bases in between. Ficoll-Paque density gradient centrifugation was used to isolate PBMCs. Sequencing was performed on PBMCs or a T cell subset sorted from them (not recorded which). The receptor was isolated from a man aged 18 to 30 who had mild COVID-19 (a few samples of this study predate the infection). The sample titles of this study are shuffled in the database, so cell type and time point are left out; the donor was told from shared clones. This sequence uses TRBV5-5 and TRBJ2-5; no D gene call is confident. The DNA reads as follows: TGTGCCAGCATCGACCTCGCGGAGACCCAGTACTTC. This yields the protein CASIDLAETQYF. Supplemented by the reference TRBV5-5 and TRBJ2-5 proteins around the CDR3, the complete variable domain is DAGVTQSPTHLIKTRGQQVTLRCSPISGHKSVSWYQQVLGQGPQFIFQYYEKEERGRGNFPDRFSARQFPNYSSELNVNALLLGDSALYLCASIDLAETQYFGPGTRLLVL.